A selection of T cell receptor beta chains follows, all from one sample in a study of T cell repertoires in ileal Crohn's disease. Profiling relied on immunoSEQ multiplex PCR, and the TCRdb table lists in-frame clones only, not all of them. The sample records more than 2,000 clones, approximately 80% being singletons. Sequencing was carried out using ileal tissue. These receptors were obtained from an adult with Crohn's disease. Each CDR3 is given without its conserved first and last residue. D genes are given only for firm matches. Clone size is not always given. Where it is, it says once, few, many or a class for expanded clones.

D	V	J	size	CDR3
-	TRBV19	TRBJ2-7	-	ASSIGSGEQY
-	TRBV6-6	TRBJ2-1	few	ASSYSTEVEF
TRBD2	TRBV19	TRBJ2-1	few	ASSIVLAGGGEQF
-	TRBV18	TRBJ1-5	few	ASSRGEEGQPQH
-	TRBV21-1	TRBJ2-5	-	ASSKDATGGGGETQY
TRBD1	TRBV7-6	TRBJ2-7	-	ASSRGQGAGEQY
-	TRBV2	TRBJ1-1	-	ASVTIVRPNTEAF
-	TRBV6-5	TRBJ2-7	once	ASLSGTYEQY
TRBD1	TRBV30	TRBJ2-1	-	AWRYGTGGSDEQF
TRBD1	TRBV19	TRBJ1-5	-	ASSTPRQGFYQPQH
TRBD1	TRBV5-1	TRBJ1-6	-	ASSQGQGVRSPLH
TRBD2	TRBV25-1	TRBJ2-5	few	ASSHPGLAGGDQETQY
-	TRBV9	TRBJ2-1	-	ASSVRGGDPYNEQF
-	TRBV18	TRBJ2-7	-	ASSLLQGRWYEQY
-	TRBV5-1	TRBJ2-3	once	ASSSGLRQAKVTDTQY
-	TRBV5-1	TRBJ2-7	once	ASSPGLGAREQY
TRBD1	TRBV11-3	TRBJ1-4	few	ASSSTGFNEKLF